This record looks at one T cell receptor (beta chain) sequence and its context. The CDR3 length is 16 residues. Looked up from germline, CDR1 is MNHEY and CDR2 is SVGEGT. The V end was cut by 2 bases, the J end by 3 bases, with 15 bases between. These data originate in a study of CD8 T cells in Susac syndrome. RNA was extracted with the RNeasy kit, and a quantity of about 0.45 to 1 ug was reverse transcribed using random hexamers. Each CDR3 protein is one row after TCRdb ran MiXCR on the immunoSEQ multiplex PCR reads. The table has 45,000 to 60,000 distinct CDR3 sequences, roughly 93% seen once. TEMRA cells were FACS-enriched, with CD8+ and CD4+ T cells isolated negatively.

This sequence joins TRBV6-2 or TRBV6-3 and TRBJ2-3; a weak D match, TRBD2 (6 bases). Sequenced: CD8+ T cells from PBMCs. This TCR was recovered from a human donor with multiple sclerosis. This CDR3 is CASSYLGGFPTDTQYF. CDR3 coding DNA: TGTGCCAGCAGTTACCTGGGAGGCTTCCCTACAGATACGCAGTATTTT.